Listed below are T cell receptor beta chains from one sample, sequenced in a study of blood T cell repertoires in COVID-19. Libraries were prepared by immunoSEQ multiplex PCR; TCRdb keeps only in-frame clonotypes and omits some of them. The repertoire holds around 32,000 clones, with around 85% as singletons. Sequencing was performed on peripheral blood. The receptors were gathered from an elderly woman with active or convalescent COVID-19. CDR3s include the opening cysteine and the closing phenylalanine or tryptophan. D genes are given only for firm matches. Clone size is not always given. Where it is, it says once, few, many or a class for expanded clones.

>few|-|TRBV7-3|TRBJ2-7
CASSFSPPSSQQYF
TGTGCCAGCAGCTTTTCTCCCCCTAGCTCACAGCAGTACTTC
>-|-|TRBV7-3|TRBJ2-5
CASSLGGQQETQYF
TGTGCCAGCAGCCTGGGAGGTCAACAAGAGACCCAGTACTTC
>-|-|TRBV4-1|TRBJ1-4
CASSQDGTLGEKLFF
TGCGCCAGCAGCCAAGACGGGACACTGGGAGAAAAACTGTTTTTT
>-|-|TRBV12-3/TRBV12-4|TRBJ2-1
CASSLGRGQIF
TGTGCCAGCAGTTTAGGGCGGGGCCAGATCTTC
>-|TRBD2|TRBV3-1/TRBV3-2|TRBJ2-5
CASSSRVWTSGQETQYF
TGTGCCAGCAGCTCACGGGTCTGGACTAGCGGCCAAGAGACCCAGTACTTC
>-|-|TRBV5-1|TRBJ1-5
CASSLAGYNQPQHF
TGCGCCAGCAGCTTGGCAGGGTACAATCAGCCCCAGCATTTT
>-|-|TRBV7-8|TRBJ1-1
CASSPLDSNTEAFF
TGTGCCAGCAGCCCCCTGGACAGCAACACTGAAGCTTTCTTT
>-|-|TRBV2|TRBJ2-7
CASSASRVASYEQYF
TGTGCCAGCAGCGCCTCCAGGGTGGCTAGCTACGAGCAGTACTTC
>once|-|TRBV10-3|TRBJ1-2
CAITPGRPRSGYTF
TGTGCCATCACCCCGGGTCGGCCCCGGTCTGGCTACACCTTC
>few|TRBD1|TRBV15|TRBJ1-5
CATSKRDRESQPQHF
TGTGCCACCAGCAAGAGGGACAGGGAAAGTCAGCCCCAGCATTTT
>-|-|TRBV5-1|TRBJ1-2
CASSFGTGWIGYTF
TGCGCCAGCAGCTTCGGTACAGGGTGGATAGGCTACACCTTC
>-|-|TRBV3-1/TRBV3-2|TRBJ1-5
CASSQDTRVGNQPQHF
TGTGCCAGCAGCCAAGATACCAGGGTTGGCAATCAGCCCCAGCATTTT
>-|TRBD1|TRBV3-1/TRBV3-2|TRBJ1-2
CASSQGDRPTSPRGYTF
TGTGCCAGCAGCCAGGGGGACAGGCCGACTAGTCCTCGAGGCTACACCTTC
>-|TRBD2|TRBV3-1/TRBV3-2|TRBJ2-1
CASSQYAWTSGGANNEQFF
TGTGCCAGCAGCCAATACGCTTGGACTAGCGGGGGGGCCAACAATGAGCAGTTCTTC
>-|TRBD1|TRBV3-1/TRBV3-2|TRBJ1-1
CASSQTDRGPNTEAFF
TGTGCCAGCAGCCAAACCGACAGGGGCCCGAACACTGAAGCTTTCTTT
>-|TRBD2|TRBV7-6|TRBJ2-7
CASSLAPAGNYEQYF
TGTGCCAGCAGCTTAGCACCAGCGGGGAACTACGAGCAGTACTTC
>-|TRBD2|TRBV10-3|TRBJ2-7
CAIRGTSGRFREQYF
TGTGCCATCAGGGGGACTAGCGGGAGGTTTCGCGAGCAGTACTTC
>-|-|TRBV21-1|TRBJ1-1
CASSKDPTGNNTEAFF
TGTGCCAGCAGCAAAGATCCAACAGGGAACAACACTGAAGCTTTCTTT
>few|-|TRBV4-1|TRBJ1-1
CASSQARTANTEAFF
TGCGCCAGCAGCCAAGCGAGAACAGCGAACACTGAAGCTTTCTTT
>-|TRBD1|TRBV18|TRBJ2-1
CASSPPYDRGPEQFF
TGTGCCAGCTCACCACCGTACGACAGGGGTCCTGAGCAGTTCTTC
>few|TRBD1|TRBV3-1/TRBV3-2|TRBJ2-2
CASSQEGQGAFGELFF
TGTGCCAGCAGCCAAGAAGGGCAGGGGGCGTTCGGGGAGCTGTTTTTT
>-|TRBD2|TRBV28|TRBJ2-1
CASSLLPGGEFF
TGTGCCAGCAGTTTATTACCGGGAGGCGAATTCTTC
>-|TRBD1|TRBV11-3|TRBJ2-1
CASSHGTGSNEQFF
TGTGCCAGCAGCCACGGGACAGGGAGCAATGAGCAGTTCTTC
>-|-|TRBV29-1|TRBJ1-5
CSVEVGGSNQPQHF
TGCAGCGTTGAAGTCGGGGGAAGCAATCAGCCCCAGCATTTT
>-|TRBD2|TRBV5-1|TRBJ2-2
CASRRGGADTGELFF
TGCGCCAGCAGGCGCGGGGGGGCCGACACCGGGGAGCTGTTTTTT
>-|TRBD1|TRBV27|TRBJ1-2
CASSLGGQGAMSYTF
TGTGCCAGCAGTCTAGGGGGACAGGGGGCGATGAGCTACACCTTC
>-|-|TRBV3-1/TRBV3-2|TRBJ1-3
CASSQDSSGNTIYF
TGTGCCAGCAGCCAAGACAGCTCTGGAAACACCATATATTTT
>-|TRBD1|TRBV27|TRBJ1-5
CASSLGQYSNQPQHF
TGTGCCAGCAGTTTGGGACAGTATAGCAATCAGCCCCAGCATTTT
>-|-|TRBV7-6|TRBJ2-7
CASSLDVGDSYEQYF
TGTGCCAGCAGCTTAGACGTAGGAGACTCCTACGAGCAGTACTTC
>-|-|TRBV4-2|TRBJ1-4
CASSRQRGDLGEKLFF
TGTGCCAGCAGCCGACAACGGGGGGACCTGGGGGAAAAACTGTTTTTT
>-|-|TRBV28|TRBJ1-5
CASSLVAQPQHF
TGTGCCAGCAGTTTAGTAGCCCAGCCCCAGCATTTT
>-|-|TRBV3-1/TRBV3-2|TRBJ2-4
CASSPTAKNIQYF
TGTGCCAGCAGCCCTACGGCCAAAAACATTCAGTACTTC
>-|TRBD1|TRBV5-6|TRBJ1-6
CASSQGQGNANSPLHF
TGTGCCAGCAGCCAGGGACAGGGGAACGCTAATTCACCCCTCCACTTT
>few|TRBD1|TRBV5-1|TRBJ2-5
CASSRGDRAGETQYF
TGCGCCAGCAGCCGGGGTGACAGGGCAGGGGAGACCCAGTACTTC
>-|-|TRBV6-5|TRBJ1-1
CASSQGSEAFF
TGTGCCAGCAGTCAGGGGTCTGAAGCTTTCTTT
>-|-|TRBV5-1|TRBJ2-1
CASTLGDTYNEQFF
TGCGCCAGCACCCTCGGGGATACCTACAATGAGCAGTTCTTC
>-|TRBD2|TRBV5-1|TRBJ2-3
CASSLRLRGGTDTQYF
TGCGCCAGCAGCTTGAGGTTGCGGGGGGGGACAGATACGCAGTATTTT